This T cell receptor beta chain was captured by sequencing in a study of blood T cells in healthy people across ages. Study-level points and caveats: There was no known CMV status for donors, so expanded clonotype changes were possibly confounded.

This clonotype was observed many times. Its antigen is still unknown. Then a second PCR, running about 6 to 12 cycles, was carried out with a sample-barcoded 5' primer and a J-beta primer mix. TCRdb re-called the 5' RACE reads through MiXCR, storing one row per CDR3 protein. The sample holds hundreds of thousands of distinct CDR3 sequences, 29% seen once. This CDR3 has 14 residues. V gave up 6 bases and J gave up 4 bases; unmatched junction bases: 8. Germline V gene lookup returns CDR1 DFQATT and CDR2 SNEGSKA (reference sequence). Material: blood. The sequence was obtained from a woman over 75 in good health. The chain is built from TRBV20-1 and TRBJ2-1; the match to TRBD2 covers 8 bases. CDR3 sequence reads: CSANSGVTYNEQFF. As DNA, the CDR3 is TGCAGTGCAAATAGCGGGGTCACTTACAATGAGCAGTTCTTC.